This T cell receptor beta chain was sequenced for a study of blood T cells in healthy people across ages. CDR1 is LGHNA, CDR2 YSLEER, per germline. This CDR3 spans 15 amino acids. Trimming shortened V by 0 bases and J by 1 base, and 9 bases separated the two germline ends. It was with a sample-barcoded 5' primer and a J-beta primer mix that a second PCR of roughly 7 to 12 cycles was run. Via MiXCR, TCRdb re-called the 5' RACE reads, giving one row per CDR3 protein. The data show about 1.5 million distinct CDR3 sequences, with 35% to 45% seen just once and about 4% held by the top ten. Each donor gave roughly 9.8 milliliters of peripheral blood.

The receptor was derived from a young woman in good health. This chain uses TRBV4-3 with TRBJ1-2; D not certain. Specimen: blood. The CDR3 protein is CASSQDGGFNYGYTF. The DNA for the CDR3 is TGCGCCAGCAGCCAAGATGGAGGATTTAACTATGGCTACACCTTC.